The text below deals with one TCR beta chain. Its antigen is still unknown. The sample originates from a study of cytomegalovirus exposure and HLA in healthy donors. Study results and limitations: Altogether, 150 or so TCR beta chains were recorded as cytomegalovirus-associated. According to reports, the classifier identified cytomegalovirus status with high specificity and sensitivity.

Trimming removed 2 bases from V and 8 bases from J, with 14 bases in between. The length of the CDR3 is 14 residues. Germline V lookup: CDR1 SGHTA, CDR2 FQGNSA. The assay was immunoSEQ multiplex PCR, and TCRdb's table has in-frame clones only and misses some. The sample lists 200,000 to 250,000 clones; 75% to 90% were seen once. Material: PBMCs. The chain has TRBV7-2 and TRBJ2-3; D not resolved. The TCR sequence derives from a woman aged 30 to 39 in good health and CMV-seropositive. The CDR3 DNA reads TGTGCCAGCAGCTTAACGATTGTCTGGTCTACGCAGTATTTT. Translating it yields CASSLTIVWSTQYF.